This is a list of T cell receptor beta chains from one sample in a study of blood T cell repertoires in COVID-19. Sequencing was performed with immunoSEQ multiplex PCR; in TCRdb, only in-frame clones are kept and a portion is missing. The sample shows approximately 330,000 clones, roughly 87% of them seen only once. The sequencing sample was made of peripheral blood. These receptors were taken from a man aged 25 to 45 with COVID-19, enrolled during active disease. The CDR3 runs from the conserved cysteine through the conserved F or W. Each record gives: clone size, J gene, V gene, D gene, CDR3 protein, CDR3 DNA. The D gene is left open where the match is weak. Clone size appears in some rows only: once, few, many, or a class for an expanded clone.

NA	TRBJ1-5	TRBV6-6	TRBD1	CASSYGTGINQPQHF	TGTGCCAGCAGTTACGGGACAGGGATCAATCAGCCCCAGCATTTT
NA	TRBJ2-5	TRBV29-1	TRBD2	CSAGTNRETQYF	TGCAGCGCTGGGACTAACCGGGAGACCCAGTACTTC
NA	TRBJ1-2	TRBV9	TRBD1	CASSVSAQGVANHGYTF	TGTGCCAGCAGCGTAAGTGCCCAGGGGGTTGCTAACCATGGCTACACCTTC
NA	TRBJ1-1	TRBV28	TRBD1	CASSLGQEAFF	TGTGCCAGCAGTTTGGGACAGGAAGCTTTCTTT
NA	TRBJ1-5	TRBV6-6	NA	CASSITGRGGNQPQHF	TGTGCCAGCAGTATAACAGGGCGAGGAGGCAATCAGCCCCAGCATTTT
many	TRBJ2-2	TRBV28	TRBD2	CASSLWRLAGGPGELFF	TGTGCCAGCAGTTTGTGGAGACTAGCGGGAGGGCCCGGGGAGCTGTTTTTT
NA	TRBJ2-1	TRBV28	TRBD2	CASSHGLAGGNEQFF	TGTGCCAGCAGTCACGGACTAGCGGGAGGAAATGAGCAGTTCTTC
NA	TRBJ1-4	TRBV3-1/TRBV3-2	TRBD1	CASSPEGTGVEKLFF	TGTGCCAGCAGCCCCGAAGGGACAGGGGTTGAAAAACTGTTTTTT
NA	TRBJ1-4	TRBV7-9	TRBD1	CASRLGQVISSNEKLFF	TGTGCCAGCAGGTTGGGACAGGTCATTTCGTCTAATGAAAAACTGTTTTTT
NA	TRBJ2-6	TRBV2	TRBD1	CASEPGQGASGANVLTF	TGTGCCAGCGAACCGGGACAGGGCGCCTCTGGGGCCAACGTCCTGACTTTC
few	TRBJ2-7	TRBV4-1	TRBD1	CASSQTRQGAIYEQYF	TGCGCCAGCAGCCAAACGAGGCAGGGGGCGATCTACGAGCAGTACTTC
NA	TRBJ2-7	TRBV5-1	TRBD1	CASSSPVGQGNEQYF	TGCGCCAGCAGCTCCCCCGTGGGACAGGGAAACGAGCAGTACTTC
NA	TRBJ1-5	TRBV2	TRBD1	CASSREAGGVQPQHF	TGTGCCAGCAGCCGGGAAGCAGGGGGTGTTCAGCCCCAGCATTTT
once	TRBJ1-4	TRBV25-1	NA	CASSDPQLANEKLFF	TGTGCCAGCAGTGACCCCCAGCTAGCTAATGAAAAACTGTTTTTT
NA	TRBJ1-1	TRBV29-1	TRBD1	CSAYRGATEAFF	TGCAGCGCGTACAGGGGAGCTACTGAAGCTTTCTTT
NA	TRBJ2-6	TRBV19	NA	CASSIDRESGANVLTF	TGTGCCAGTAGTATAGATCGGGAGTCTGGGGCCAACGTCCTGACTTTC
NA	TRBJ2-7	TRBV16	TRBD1	CASSHSPGQSYEQYF	TGTGCCAGCAGCCATAGCCCGGGACAGAGCTACGAGCAGTACTTC
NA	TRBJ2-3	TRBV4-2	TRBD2	CASSQVTRGAGGTDTQYF	TGTGCCAGCAGCCAGGTAACCCGAGGGGCGGGGGGCACAGATACGCAGTATTTT
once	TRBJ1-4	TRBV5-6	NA	CASSLGQFNEKLFF	TGTGCCAGCAGCTTGGGACAGTTTAATGAAAAACTGTTTTTT
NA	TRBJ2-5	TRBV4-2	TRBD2	CASSQEGLAGAETQYF	TGTGCCAGCAGCCAAGAAGGCTTAGCGGGAGCGGAGACCCAGTACTTC
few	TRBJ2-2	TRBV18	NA	CASSPRSATGELFF	TGTGCCAGCTCACCACGGTCCGCGACCGGGGAGCTGTTTTTT
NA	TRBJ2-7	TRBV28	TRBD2	CASSPGGRISYEQYF	TGTGCCAGCAGTCCGGGGGGACGGATATCCTACGAGCAGTACTTC
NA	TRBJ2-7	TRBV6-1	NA	CASSEDRFFSYEQYF	TGTGCCAGCAGTGAAGACAGGTTCTTCTCCTACGAGCAGTACTTC
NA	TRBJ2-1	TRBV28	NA	CASRENYYNEQFF	TGTGCCAGCAGGGAAAACTACTACAATGAGCAGTTCTTC
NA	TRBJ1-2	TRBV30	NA	CAWNRERGGYTF	TGTGCCTGGAATCGGGAGAGGGGAGGCTACACCTTC
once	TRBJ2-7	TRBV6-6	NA	CASSAYSEQYF	TGTGCCAGCAGTGCCTATAGCGAGCAGTACTTC
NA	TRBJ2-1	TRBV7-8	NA	CASSPKTRPFNEQFF	TGTGCCAGCAGCCCCAAGACTCGACCCTTCAATGAGCAGTTCTTC
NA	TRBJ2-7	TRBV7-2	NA	CASSLQVSAYSYEQYF	TGTGCCAGCAGCCTACAGGTCAGTGCGTACTCCTACGAGCAGTACTTC
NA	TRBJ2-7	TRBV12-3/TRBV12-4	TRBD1	CASSSGQGYEQYF	TGTGCCAGCAGTTCGGGACAGGGCTACGAGCAGTACTTC
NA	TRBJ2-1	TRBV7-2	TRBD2	CASSDRTSGYNEQFF	TGTGCCAGCAGCGACCGGACTAGCGGATACAATGAGCAGTTCTTC
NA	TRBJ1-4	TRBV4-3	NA	CASSLNSARGIKEKLFF	TGCGCCAGCAGCCTCAATTCAGCCAGGGGAATAAAAGAAAAACTGTTTTTT
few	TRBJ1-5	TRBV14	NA	CASSQVEGRPQHF	TGTGCCAGCAGCCAAGTCGAGGGCAGGCCCCAGCATTTT
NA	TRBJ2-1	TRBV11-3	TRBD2	CASSLRGSGPYNEQFF	TGTGCCAGCAGCTTACGCGGGAGTGGTCCCTACAATGAGCAGTTCTTC
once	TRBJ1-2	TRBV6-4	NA	CASSDIPGTYGYTF	TGTGCCAGCAGTGACATCCCAGGGACATATGGCTACACCTTC
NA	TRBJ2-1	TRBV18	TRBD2	CASSPPGLAGGTEQFF	TGTGCCAGCTCACCACCAGGACTAGCGGGGGGGACTGAGCAGTTCTTC
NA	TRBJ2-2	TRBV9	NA	CASSVGGGATGELFF	TGTGCCAGCAGCGTAGGAGGGGGGGCCACCGGGGAGCTGTTTTTT
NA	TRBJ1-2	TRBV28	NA	CASSLYLGAYGYTF	TGTGCCAGCAGTTTATATCTGGGGGCCTATGGCTACACCTTC
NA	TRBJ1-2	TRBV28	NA	CASSLSVYGYTF	TGTGCCAGCAGTTTATCGGTCTATGGCTACACCTTC
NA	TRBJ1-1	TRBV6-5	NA	CASRSIREGGTEAFF	TGTGCCAGCAGGTCCATCAGGGAGGGAGGGACTGAAGCTTTCTTT
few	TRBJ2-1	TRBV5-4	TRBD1	CASRIQGSDEQFF	TGTGCCAGCAGGATACAGGGGAGTGATGAGCAGTTCTTC
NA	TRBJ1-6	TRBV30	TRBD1	CAWTSGTVNSPLHF	TGTGCCTGGACTTCCGGGACAGTCAATTCACCCCTCCACTTT
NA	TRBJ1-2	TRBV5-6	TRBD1	CASSSRQGRNYGYTF	TGTGCCAGCAGCTCCAGACAGGGAAGGAACTATGGCTACACCTTC